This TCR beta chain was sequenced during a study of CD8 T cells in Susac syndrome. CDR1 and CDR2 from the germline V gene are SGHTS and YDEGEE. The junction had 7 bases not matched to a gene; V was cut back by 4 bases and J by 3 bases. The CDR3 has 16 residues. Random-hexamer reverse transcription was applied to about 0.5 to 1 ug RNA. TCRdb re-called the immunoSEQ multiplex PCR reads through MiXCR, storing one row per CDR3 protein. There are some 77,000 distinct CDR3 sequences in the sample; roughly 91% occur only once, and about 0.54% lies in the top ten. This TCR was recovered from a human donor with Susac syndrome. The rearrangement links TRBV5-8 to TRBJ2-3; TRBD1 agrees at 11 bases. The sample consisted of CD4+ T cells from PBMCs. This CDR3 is CASSGGQGVLTDTQYF. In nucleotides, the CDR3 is TGTGCCAGCAGCGGGGGACAGGGGGTTTTAACAGATACGCAGTATTTT.